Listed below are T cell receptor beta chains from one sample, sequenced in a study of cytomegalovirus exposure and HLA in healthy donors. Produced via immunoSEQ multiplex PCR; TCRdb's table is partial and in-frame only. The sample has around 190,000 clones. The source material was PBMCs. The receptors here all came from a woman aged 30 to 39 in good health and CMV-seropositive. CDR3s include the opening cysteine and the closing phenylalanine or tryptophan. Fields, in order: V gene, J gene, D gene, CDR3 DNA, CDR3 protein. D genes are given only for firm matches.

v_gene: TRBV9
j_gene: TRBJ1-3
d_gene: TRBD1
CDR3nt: TGTGCCAGCAGCGGGACAGGGAACTCTGGAAACACCATATATTTT
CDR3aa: CASSGTGNSGNTIYF

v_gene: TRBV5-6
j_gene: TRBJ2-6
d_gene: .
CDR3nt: TGTGCCAGCAGCCTAGGACTGCTAACTGGGGCCAACGTCCTGACTTTC
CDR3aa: CASSLGLLTGANVLTF

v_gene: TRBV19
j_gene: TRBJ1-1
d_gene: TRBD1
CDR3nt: TGTGCCAGTAGAGAGGGGGCCACTGAAGCTTTCTTT
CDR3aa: CASREGATEAFF

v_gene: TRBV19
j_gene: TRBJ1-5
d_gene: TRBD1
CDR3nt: TGTGCCAGTAGTAAGGGGGACAGGGCTGCTGGTCAGCCCCAGCATTTT
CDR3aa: CASSKGDRAAGQPQHF

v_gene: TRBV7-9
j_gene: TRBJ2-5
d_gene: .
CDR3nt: TGTGCCAGCAGCTTTACCCAGTACCAAGAGACCCAGTACTTC
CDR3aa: CASSFTQYQETQYF

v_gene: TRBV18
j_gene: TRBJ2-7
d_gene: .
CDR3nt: TGTGCCAGCTCACCATCAGGGCCCTCTGGCGAGCAGTACTTC
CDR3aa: CASSPSGPSGEQYF

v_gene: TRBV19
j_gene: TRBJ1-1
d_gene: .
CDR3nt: TGTGCCAGTAGTATGACACAAGAAGCTTTCTTT
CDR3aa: CASSMTQEAFF

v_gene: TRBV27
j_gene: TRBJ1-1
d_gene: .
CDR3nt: TGTGCCAGCAGCCCCCATTGGAACACTGAAGCTTTCTTT
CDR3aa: CASSPHWNTEAFF

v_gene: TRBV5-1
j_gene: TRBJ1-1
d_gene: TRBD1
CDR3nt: TGCGCCAGCAGCGTGAGGGGACAGGGGGATCAAGCTTTCTTT
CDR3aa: CASSVRGQGDQAFF

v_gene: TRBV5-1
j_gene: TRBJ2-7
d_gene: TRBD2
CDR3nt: TGCGCCAGCAGCCGCGGCTCAGCGGGAAATCCTTACGAGCAGTACTTC
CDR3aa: CASSRGSAGNPYEQYF

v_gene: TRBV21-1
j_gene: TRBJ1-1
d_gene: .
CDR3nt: TGTGCCAGCAGCAAAAGGGGCGGCGCGAACACTGAAGCTTTCTTT
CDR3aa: CASSKRGGANTEAFF

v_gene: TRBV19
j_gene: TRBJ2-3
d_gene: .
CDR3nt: TGTGCCAGTAGTATAGATCGCGATTTGGCGGGTACGCAGTATTTT
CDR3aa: CASSIDRDLAGTQYF

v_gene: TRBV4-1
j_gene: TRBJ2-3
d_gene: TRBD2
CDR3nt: TGCGCCAGCAGCCAATTAGGGGGGGGGACTAGTGATACGCAGTATTTT
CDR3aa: CASSQLGGGTSDTQYF

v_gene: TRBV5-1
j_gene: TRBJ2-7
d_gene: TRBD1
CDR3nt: TGCGCCAGCAGCCCCGGGACAGGGGGGTCCGAGCAGTACTTC
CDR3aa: CASSPGTGGSEQYF

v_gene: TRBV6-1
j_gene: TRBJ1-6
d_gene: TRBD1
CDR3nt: TGTGCCAGCAGTGTAGGGACAGGTGGGTGGGTAAATTCACCCCTCCACTTT
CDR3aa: CASSVGTGGWVNSPLHF

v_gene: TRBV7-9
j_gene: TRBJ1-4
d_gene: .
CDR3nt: TGTGCCAGCAGCTCGGGAAATGGGAAACTGTTTTTT
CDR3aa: CASSSGNGKLFF

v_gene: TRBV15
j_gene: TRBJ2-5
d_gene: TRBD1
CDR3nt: TGTGCCACCAGCAGAGATTTGGGACAGCAAGAGACCCAGTACTTC
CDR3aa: CATSRDLGQQETQYF

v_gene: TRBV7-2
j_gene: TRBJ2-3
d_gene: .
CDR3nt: TGTGCCAGCAGCTACGGAGATACGCAGTATTTT
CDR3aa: CASSYGDTQYF

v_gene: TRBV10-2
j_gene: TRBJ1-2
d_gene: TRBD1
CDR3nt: TGCGCCAGCGGGGGGGCGGGACAGGGAAACTATGGCTACACCTTC
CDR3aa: CASGGAGQGNYGYTF

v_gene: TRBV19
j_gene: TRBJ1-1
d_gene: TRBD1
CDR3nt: TGTGCCAGTGGGAACAGGGGGTTCACTGAAGCTTTCTTT
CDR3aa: CASGNRGFTEAFF

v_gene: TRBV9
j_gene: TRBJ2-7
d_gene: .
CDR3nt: TGTGCCAGAACGGGACACCACGAGCAGTACTTC
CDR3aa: CARTGHHEQYF

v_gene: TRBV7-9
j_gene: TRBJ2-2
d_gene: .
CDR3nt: TGTGCCAGCAGCTTAGCTCTAGACGCGAACACCGGGGAGCTGTTTTTT
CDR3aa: CASSLALDANTGELFF

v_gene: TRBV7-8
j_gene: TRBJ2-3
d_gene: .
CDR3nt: TGTGCCAGCAGCTCCGAAAGTACAGTTCAGTATTTT
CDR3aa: CASSSESTVQYF

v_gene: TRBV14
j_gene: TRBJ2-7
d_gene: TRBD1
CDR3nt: TGTGCCAGCAGCCAAGCGGGACAGGGGGCCTACGAGCAGTACTTC
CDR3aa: CASSQAGQGAYEQYF

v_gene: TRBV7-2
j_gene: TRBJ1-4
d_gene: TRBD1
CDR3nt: TGTGCCAGCAGCTTCGGACAGGGGGCCCATGAAAAACTGTTTTTT
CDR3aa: CASSFGQGAHEKLFF

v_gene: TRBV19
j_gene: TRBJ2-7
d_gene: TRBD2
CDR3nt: TGTGCCAGTAGTATAGGGTCAGGCGGGGGGAGCTCCTACGAGCAGTACTTC
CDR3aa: CASSIGSGGGSSYEQYF

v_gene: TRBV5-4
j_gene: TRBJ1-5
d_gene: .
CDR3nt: TGTGCCAGCAGCTTGGCCGGGGGAGATCAGCCCCAGCATTTT
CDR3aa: CASSLAGGDQPQHF

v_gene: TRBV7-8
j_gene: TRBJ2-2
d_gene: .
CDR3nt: TGTGCCAGCACGCCTCCGGGACAACTGGGCACCGGGGAGCTGTTTTTT
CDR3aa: CASTPPGQLGTGELFF

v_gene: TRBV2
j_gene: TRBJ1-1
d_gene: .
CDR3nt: TGTGCCAGCACCTACCCCCAATCCACTGAAGCTTTCTTT
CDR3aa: CASTYPQSTEAFF

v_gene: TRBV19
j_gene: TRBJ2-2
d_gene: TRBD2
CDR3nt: TGTGCCAGTAGTATCGGACTAGCGGGGGGACGAAACACCGGGGAGCTGTTTTTT
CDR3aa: CASSIGLAGGRNTGELFF

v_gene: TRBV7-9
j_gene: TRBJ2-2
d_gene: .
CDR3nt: TGTGCCAGCAGCTTCGTCCCAGAAAATAACGGGGAGCTGTTTTTT
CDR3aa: CASSFVPENNGELFF

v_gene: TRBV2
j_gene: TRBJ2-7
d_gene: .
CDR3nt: TGTGCCAGCAGAGACCGACTAGACTCCTACGAGCAGTACTTC
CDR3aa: CASRDRLDSYEQYF

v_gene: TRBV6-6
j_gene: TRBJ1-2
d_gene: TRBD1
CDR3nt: TGTGCCAGCAGTGACCCGGGACAGGGGGCGGAGGGCTACACCTTC
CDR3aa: CASSDPGQGAEGYTF

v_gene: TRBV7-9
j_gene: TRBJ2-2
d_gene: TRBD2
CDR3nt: TGTGCCAGCAGCCCCCACCGCGGGGGGGCCACCGGGGAGCTGTTTTTT
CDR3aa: CASSPHRGGATGELFF

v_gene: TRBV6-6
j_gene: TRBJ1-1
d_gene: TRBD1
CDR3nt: TGTGCCAGCAGTTACAACAGGGGGCGTGAAGCTTTCTTT
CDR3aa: CASSYNRGREAFF

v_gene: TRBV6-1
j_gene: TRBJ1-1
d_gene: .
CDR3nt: TGTGCCAGCACCCCGTCCCCAGGTTTGGCTACTGAAGCTTTCTTT
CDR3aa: CASTPSPGLATEAFF

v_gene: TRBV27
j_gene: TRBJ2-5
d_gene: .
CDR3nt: TGTGCCAGCAGTTTAGACGGGAGCTTAGGGGAGACCCAGTACTTC
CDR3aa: CASSLDGSLGETQYF

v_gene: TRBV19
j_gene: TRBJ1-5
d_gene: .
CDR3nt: TGTGCCAGTAGTTCCCCCCGACAAGGGGGTCAGCCCCAGCATTTT
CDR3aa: CASSSPRQGGQPQHF

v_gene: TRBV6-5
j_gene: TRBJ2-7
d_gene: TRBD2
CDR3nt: TGTGCCAGCAGGGAAAGCGGGAGTACATACGAGCAGTACTTC
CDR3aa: CASRESGSTYEQYF

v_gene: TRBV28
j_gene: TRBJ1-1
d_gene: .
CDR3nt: TGTGCCAGCATCATAGGGGGACGACAAGGAACTGAAGCTTTCTTT
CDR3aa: CASIIGGRQGTEAFF

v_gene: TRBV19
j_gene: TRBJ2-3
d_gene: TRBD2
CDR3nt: TGTGCCAGTAGTATAGCGCTGACTAGCGGGAGAGGGACAGATACGCAGTATTTT
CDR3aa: CASSIALTSGRGTDTQYF

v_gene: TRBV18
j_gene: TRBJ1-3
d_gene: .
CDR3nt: TGTGCCAGCTCACCTCGGGGGAGCTCTGGAAACACCATATATTTT
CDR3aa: CASSPRGSSGNTIYF

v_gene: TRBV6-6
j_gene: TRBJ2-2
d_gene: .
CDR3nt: TGTGCCAGCAGTTATGGTACTCACACCGGGGAGCTGTTTTTT
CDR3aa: CASSYGTHTGELFF

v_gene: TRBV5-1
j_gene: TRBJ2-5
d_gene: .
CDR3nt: TGCGCCAGCAGCTTGGTATCCGAGCCCCAAGAGACCCAGTACTTC
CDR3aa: CASSLVSEPQETQYF

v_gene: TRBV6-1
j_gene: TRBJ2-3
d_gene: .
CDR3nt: TGTGCCAGCAGTGAAGCCCAATGGAGCATTGCGCAGTATTTT
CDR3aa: CASSEAQWSIAQYF

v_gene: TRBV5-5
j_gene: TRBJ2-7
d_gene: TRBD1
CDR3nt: TGTGCCAGCAGCTTGCCCCGCACAGGGGGATCCTACGAGCAGTACTTC
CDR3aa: CASSLPRTGGSYEQYF

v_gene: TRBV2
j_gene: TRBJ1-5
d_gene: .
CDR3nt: TGTGCCAGCAGTGAAGCGCGGCCTTGGGAGGGGCAGCCCCAGCATTTT
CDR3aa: CASSEARPWEGQPQHF

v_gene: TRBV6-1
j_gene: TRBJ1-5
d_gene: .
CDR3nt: TGTGCCAGCAGTGAAAAAGGCAGGGTAGCCCAGCATTTT
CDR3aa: CASSEKGRVAQHF

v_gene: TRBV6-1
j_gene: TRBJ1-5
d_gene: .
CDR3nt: TGTGCCAGCAGTGGGGGGCAGGGAAATCAGCCCCAGCATTTT
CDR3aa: CASSGGQGNQPQHF

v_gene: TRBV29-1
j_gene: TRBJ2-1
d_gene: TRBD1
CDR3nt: TGCAGCGTTGAGGGACAGGAGGGATCCTCCTACAATGAGCAGTTCTTC
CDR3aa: CSVEGQEGSSYNEQFF

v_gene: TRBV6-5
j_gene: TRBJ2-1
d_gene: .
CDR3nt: TGTGCCAGCAGTTCATTGGTTACCGGTGAGCAGTTCTTC
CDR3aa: CASSSLVTGEQFF

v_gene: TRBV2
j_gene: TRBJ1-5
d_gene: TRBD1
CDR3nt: TGTGCCAGCAATAGACAGGGAAGGGGTAATCAGCCCCAGCATTTT
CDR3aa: CASNRQGRGNQPQHF

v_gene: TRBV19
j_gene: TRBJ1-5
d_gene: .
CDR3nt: TGTGCCAGTAGCCCGGGACACCCTAGGCAGCCCCAGCATTTT
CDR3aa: CASSPGHPRQPQHF

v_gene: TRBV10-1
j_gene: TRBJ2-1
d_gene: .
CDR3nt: TGCGCCAGCACCGAGGCCGGTGTGGAGGGCCACAATGAGCAGTTCTTC
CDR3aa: CASTEAGVEGHNEQFF

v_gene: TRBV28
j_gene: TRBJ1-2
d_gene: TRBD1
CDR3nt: TGTGCCAGCCAATCATCCGGGACAGATAACTATGGCTACACCTTC
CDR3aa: CASQSSGTDNYGYTF